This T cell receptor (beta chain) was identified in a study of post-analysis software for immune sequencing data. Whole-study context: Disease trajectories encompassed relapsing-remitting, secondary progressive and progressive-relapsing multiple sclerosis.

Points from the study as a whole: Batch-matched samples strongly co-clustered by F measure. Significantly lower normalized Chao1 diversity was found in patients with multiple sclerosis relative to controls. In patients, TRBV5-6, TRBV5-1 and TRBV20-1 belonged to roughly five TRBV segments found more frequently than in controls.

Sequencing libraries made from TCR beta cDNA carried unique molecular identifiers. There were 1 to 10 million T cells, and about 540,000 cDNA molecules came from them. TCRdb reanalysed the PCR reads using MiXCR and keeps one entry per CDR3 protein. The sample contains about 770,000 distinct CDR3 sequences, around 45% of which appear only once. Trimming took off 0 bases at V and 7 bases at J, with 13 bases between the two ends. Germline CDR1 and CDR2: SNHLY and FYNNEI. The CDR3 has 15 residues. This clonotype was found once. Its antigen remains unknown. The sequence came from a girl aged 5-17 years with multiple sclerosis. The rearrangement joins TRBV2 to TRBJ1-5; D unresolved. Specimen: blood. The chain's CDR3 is CASSEALQLGQPQHF. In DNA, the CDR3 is TGTGCCAGCAGTGAAGCGCTTCAACTAGGCCAGCCCCAGCATTTT.